The present entry profiles one T cell receptor beta chain with its context. This clonotype was detected many times. The antigen this receptor binds is unknown. No base quality values were provided; no much bigger clone lies one nucleotide off. Germline trimming: 8 bases from V, 5 bases from J; junction bases outside gene matches: 9. Spanning cysteine to phenylalanine, the CDR3 consists of 15 amino acids. Only CDR3 DNA is held: 45 bases, read in frame from base 1. This sample is drawn from a study of early T cells in non-severe SARS-CoV-2 infection (dated by TCRdb to 2020 to 2023). Looking at the study overall: Bulk RNA from unsorted whole blood was used for TCR sequencing, so alpha and beta chains could not be paired. Broad study findings and their caveats: VDJdb matching was skewed toward anti-spike CD8 responses, so virus-specific expansions were likely underestimated and private and CD4 specificities were missed.

Library creation used 5' RACE. Sequenced on a NextSeq 500. The TCR library protocol attached unique molecular identifiers to individual cDNA molecules to correct for sequencing error and PCR bias. Sequencing covered both TCR alpha and beta chains, and within each sample the abundances of alpha and beta sequences were tightly co-correlated. Per the authors' processing: V gene, J gene and CDR3 annotation of TCR sequences was performed with Decombinator V4. Expanded TCRs were defined as changing significantly between any two time points under a Poisson model with p below 0.0001. Abundances of TCRs were expressed as counts per million after normalisation to the total number of TCRs sequenced in each sample. TRAV1-2 paired with TRAJ12, TRAJ20 or TRAJ33 defined MAIT TCRs, while TRAV10 paired with TRAJ18 defined iNKT TCRs. A search of VDJdb, accessed on 1 November 2021, was run for TCRs annotated to CMV, EBV and SARS-CoV-2, with TCRs annotated for multiple antigens excluded. Starting from the raw public reads, TCRdb applied fastp trimming at Q25, assembled clones with MiXCR and retained in-frame beta chains. Identical CDR3 proteins give one entry, which carries the most common genes and DNA. These V and J calls originate from TCRdb's pipeline instead of the authors' own analysis. Across this sample there are about 92,000 distinct CDR3 sequences, with 16% seen only once. The biggest ten clones account for around 1.3% of the sample.

A case-control design nested within a healthcare worker cohort in London, UK, was used, with weekly nasopharyngeal swab PCR tests and blood sampling performed. Healthcare workers were recruited between 23 and 31 March 2020, during the week of the UK lockdown, and were followed weekly for up to roughly 16 weeks. This sequence was found in an adult who was a healthcare worker with PCR-confirmed SARS-CoV-2 infection or an uninfected control (not recorded which). The sample was whole blood. The chain links TRBV23-1 with TRBJ1-6, and 7 junction bases match TRBD1. TRBV23-1 is reported as an ORF; its role is uncertain. The nucleotide sequence is TGCGCCAGCTTCCCGGGGACAGCTAATAATTCACCCCTCCACTTT. The resulting protein is CASFPGTANNSPLHF.